In its sample, the clone carrying this TCR beta chain was seen a few times. Antigen: not known. This entry is derived from a study of CD8 T cells in ankylosing spondylitis. General observations from the study: CD8+ cells made up the disease-linked clones, which were relatively rare in peripheral blood.

Generation of TCR beta libraries employed quantitative 5'-RACE incorporating molecular barcodes. One entry per CDR3 protein, called by TCRdb with MiXCR from the 5' RACE reads. The sample includes under 250,000 distinct CDR3 sequences, 30% to 35% of them seen just once. The CDR3 consists of 14 residues. From germline, CDR1 is LGHDT and CDR2 YNNKEL (reference sequence). V was shortened by 2 bases and J by 0 bases, with 7 bases between the two germline ends. The chain links TRBV3-1 to TRBJ1-1; D call uncertain. The clonotype comes from a male donor with ankylosing spondylitis or in good health (not recorded which). Sequencing input: blood, either unsorted or a sorted T cell fraction (not recorded which). The CDR3 region is CASSQTDVNTEAFF. CDR3 DNA: TGTGCCAGCAGCCAAACAGATGTGAACACTGAAGCTTTCTTT.